This T cell receptor (beta chain) was captured by sequencing in a study of cytomegalovirus exposure and HLA in healthy donors. Study findings and constraints: Analysis performed later found roughly 18,000 TCR beta sequences associated with HLA alleles at 0.05 false discovery rate. The CMV antigen specificity of a few CMV-associated chains was confirmed through in vitro analysis.

With 60 Vbeta and 13 Jbeta primers, the PCR was carried out. Only in-frame clones appear in the TCRdb table, and some are missing; sequencing was by immunoSEQ multiplex PCR. In all, the sample yields tens of thousands of clones. Concerning this clone itself: As yet, its antigen is unknown.

The V end lost 5 bases, the J end lost 7 bases, and 15 bases lay between the germline ends. CDR1 is SGHNT and CDR2 is YYREEE in the germline V gene (reference sequence). The CDR3 consists of 13 residues. Sample: PBMCs. This sequence was found in a female donor in good health and CMV-seronegative. The rearrangement links TRBV5-4 to TRBJ1-2; D ambiguous. Here the CDR3 DNA reads TGTGCCAGCAGTCTGACCGGGAAGGGTGGCTACACCTTC. Translation: CASSLTGKGGYTF.